The rows below give T cell receptor beta chains drawn from one sample of a study of blood T cell repertoires in COVID-19. The assay was immunoSEQ multiplex PCR, and TCRdb's table has in-frame clones only and misses some. The table includes around 210,000 clones, more than 70% detected once. Sequencing was performed on peripheral blood. The receptors were sampled from a man aged 50 to 59 with COVID-19, enrolled during active disease. CDR3s include the opening cysteine and the closing phenylalanine or tryptophan.

V gene	J gene	CDR3 protein
TRBV7-9	TRBJ2-3	CASSHPSRTDTQYF
TRBV27	TRBJ2-7	CASSIPGVSYEQYF
TRBV30	TRBJ1-5	CAWSAVGGVDQPQHF
TRBV7-8	TRBJ2-7	CASSTRTGRYEQYF
TRBV5-6	TRBJ2-1	CASSGGTENEQFF
TRBV7-6	TRBJ2-5	CASSLGTGRQETQYF
TRBV7-6	TRBJ2-7	CASSLGPPGLAGVEQYF
TRBV6-5	TRBJ1-1	CASISGYAEAFF
TRBV27	TRBJ2-7	CASSASPTGSYEQYF
TRBV16	TRBJ1-2	CASSQPDRLNYGYTF
TRBV27	TRBJ1-5	CASSPTGGHQPQHF
TRBV7-3	TRBJ2-4	CASSLEGLSTIQYF
TRBV3-1/TRBV3-2	TRBJ2-7	CARPLAGGSPYEQYF
TRBV10-3	TRBJ2-1	CATVAGENNEQFF
TRBV2	TRBJ1-3	CASSRGGNTIYF
TRBV10-3	TRBJ2-5	CAISESRETQYF
TRBV6-5	TRBJ1-5	CASSTGYNQPQHF
TRBV6-4	TRBJ1-1	CASSDSGRGNTEAFF
TRBV7-2	TRBJ2-3	CASSLETSRRQGGTDTQYF
TRBV9	TRBJ2-3	CASSPHIGTDTQYF
TRBV30	TRBJ1-1	CAWRGGTGVNTEAFF
TRBV19	TRBJ2-1	CASSWTANNEQFF
TRBV4-3	TRBJ2-2	CASSQATGELFF
TRBV27	TRBJ1-5	CASSGQGAHQPQHF
TRBV12-3/TRBV12-4	TRBJ1-1	CASSFSLNTEAFF
TRBV4-3	TRBJ2-7	CASSLQQGVTYEQYF
TRBV28	TRBJ1-2	CASRGVDSYGYTF